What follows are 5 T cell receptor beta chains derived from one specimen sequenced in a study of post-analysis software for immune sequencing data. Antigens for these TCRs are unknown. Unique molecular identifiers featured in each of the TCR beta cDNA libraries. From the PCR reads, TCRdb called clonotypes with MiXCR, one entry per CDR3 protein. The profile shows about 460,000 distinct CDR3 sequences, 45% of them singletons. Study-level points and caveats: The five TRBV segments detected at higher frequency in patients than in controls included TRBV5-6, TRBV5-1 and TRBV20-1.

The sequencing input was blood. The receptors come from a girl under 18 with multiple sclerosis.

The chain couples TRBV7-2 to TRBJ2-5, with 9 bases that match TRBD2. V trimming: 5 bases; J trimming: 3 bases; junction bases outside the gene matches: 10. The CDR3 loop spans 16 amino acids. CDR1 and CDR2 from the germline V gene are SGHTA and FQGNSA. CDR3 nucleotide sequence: TGTGCCAGCAGCCCCGCTGGCGGGAGGGCCGAAGAGACCCAGTACTTC. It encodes CASSPAGGRAEETQYF.

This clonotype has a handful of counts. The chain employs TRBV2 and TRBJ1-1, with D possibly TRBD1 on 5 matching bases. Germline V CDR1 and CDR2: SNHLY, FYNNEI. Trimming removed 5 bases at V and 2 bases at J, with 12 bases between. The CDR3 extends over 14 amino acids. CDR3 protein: CASSFSGGNTEAFF. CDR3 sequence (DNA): TGTGCCAGCAGTTTCTCCGGGGGAAACACTGAAGCTTTCTTT.

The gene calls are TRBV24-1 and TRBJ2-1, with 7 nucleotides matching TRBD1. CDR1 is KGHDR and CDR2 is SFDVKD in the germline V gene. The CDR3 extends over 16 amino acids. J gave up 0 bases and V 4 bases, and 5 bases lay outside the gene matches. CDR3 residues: CATSEPTGSSYNEQFF. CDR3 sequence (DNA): TGTGCCACCAGTGAACCGACAGGGAGCTCCTACAATGAGCAGTTCTTC.

The CDR3 loop is CATSSAGRTEAFF. The CDR3 nucleotides are TGTGCCACCAGCTCCGCAGGGCGCACTGAAGCTTTCTTT. This chain connects TRBV24-1 to TRBJ1-1; maybe TRBD1 (5 bases). This CDR3 contains 13 residues. Germline V gene lookup returns CDR1 KGHDR and CDR2 SFDVKD. V was pared by 7 bases and J by 4 bases, with 12 bases between.

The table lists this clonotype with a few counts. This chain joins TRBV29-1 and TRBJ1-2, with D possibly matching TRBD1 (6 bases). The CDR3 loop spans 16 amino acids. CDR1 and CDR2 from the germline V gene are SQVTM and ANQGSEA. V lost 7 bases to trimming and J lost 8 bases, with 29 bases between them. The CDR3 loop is CSAAGGQQVPMEGYTF. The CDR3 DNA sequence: TGCAGCGCAGCGGGGGGCCAACAGGTCCCTATGGAAGGCTACACCTTC.